This T cell receptor beta chain came from a study of shared clonotypes between healthy human individuals. The table came from immunoSEQ multiplex PCR; TCRdb's copy has only in-frame clones and leaves some out. The data contain over a million clones, 60% to 80% of them singletons. With regard to this clone: Antigen: not known.

Overall study findings and caveats: What rarefaction showed was incomplete sorted-subset sequencing despite large depth. Generation of non-shared clonotypes was less probable than generation of clonotypes shared by all four donors.

Donors comprised healthy HIV-negative adults lacking recent acute infections or vaccinations. CD4+ cells underwent separation, giving CD45RA+ naive and CD45RA-negative memory subsets. Germline CDR1 and CDR2: SNHLY and FYNNEI. V lost 3 bases and J lost 3; bases outside the gene matches: 3. This CDR3 is 14 amino acids long. Sequenced: memory CD4+ T cells sorted from blood. Subset described: CD45RA-negative fraction. The TCR comes from a man aged 18-30 years in good health. The chain combines TRBV2 with TRBJ2-3; 7 bases agree with TRBD2. The CDR3 nucleotides are TGTGCCAGCAGTGATGTCGGGAGGACAGATACGCAGTATTTT. Translated, it gives CASSDVGRTDTQYF.